These T cell receptor beta chains were read from a single sample in a study of T cells after yellow fever vaccination. Each CDR3 protein is one row after TCRdb ran MiXCR on the 5' RACE reads. The sample lists around 610,000 distinct CDR3 sequences; roughly 12% were seen once. The starting material was PBMCs, obtained on the day of the yellow fever booster vaccination. Receptor source: a man aged 25 to 40 who received the YFV17D yellow fever vaccine. The CDR3 runs from the conserved cysteine through the conserved F or W. D genes are given only for firm matches. The listing skips clone size in some rows; elsewhere it reads once, few, many or a size class.

TRBD2	TRBV5-1	TRBJ2-1	few	TGCGCCAGCAGCCCCGGGGGAGGGCCCAGGGACTACAATGAGCAGTTCTTC	CASSPGGGPRDYNEQFF
-	TRBV27	TRBJ2-6	-	TGTGCCAGCAGTTTAAGCCACGGGACCTTGTGGGGGGCCAACGTCCTGACTTTC	CASSLSHGTLWGANVLTF
-	TRBV21-1	TRBJ2-7	-	TGTGCCAGCAGCAAAGCCCAAAGGGTTCCCTCCTACGAGCAGTACTTC	CASSKAQRVPSYEQYF
TRBD1	TRBV11-2	TRBJ2-4	many	TGTGCCAGCAGCGACTCGGGACAGCGCGGAAACATTCAGTACTTC	CASSDSGQRGNIQYF
TRBD1	TRBV10-3	TRBJ2-3	few	TGTGCCATCACTGTGGAAAGGGACAGGGGAGCAGATACGCAGTATTTT	CAITVERDRGADTQYF
-	TRBV10-3	TRBJ2-1	-	TGTGCCATCGGGCCGGGGGCGGCGCGCTCCTACAATGAGCAGTTCTTC	CAIGPGAARSYNEQFF
TRBD2	TRBV4-3	TRBJ2-7	-	TGCGCCAGCAGCCAAGATTGGCGGGAGGGCCGATACGAGCAGTACTTC	CASSQDWREGRYEQYF
-	TRBV24-1	TRBJ2-2	-	TGTGCCACCAGTGATCCACGACGGTATGACGGGGAGCTGTTTTTT	CATSDPRRYDGELFF
TRBD1	TRBV28	TRBJ1-5	few	TGTGCCAGCAGTCCGGGACAGGTTAGGTATAGCAATCAGCCCCAGCATTTT	CASSPGQVRYSNQPQHF
-	TRBV21-1	TRBJ1-2	-	TGTGCCAGCAGCAAAGGACAGGGGGCTGACTATGGCTACACCTTC	CASSKGQGADYGYTF
TRBD2	TRBV12-3/TRBV12-4	TRBJ2-3	-	TGTGCCAGCAGTGTGACTAGCGGGAGAGGGGGAGATACGCAGTATTTT	CASSVTSGRGGDTQYF
-	TRBV28	TRBJ2-3	few	TGTGCCAGCAAGTTACCCGATCGGGCAGATACGCAGTATTTT	CASKLPDRADTQYF
TRBD2	TRBV12-3/TRBV12-4	TRBJ2-1	few	TGTGCCAGCAGCCATTTAGGGACTAGCGGGTACAATGAGCAGTTCTTC	CASSHLGTSGYNEQFF
TRBD1	TRBV6-1	TRBJ2-5	-	TGTGCCAGCAGTCTCATGGGACAGGGGTTGATGAAGACCCAGTACTTC	CASSLMGQGLMKTQYF
-	TRBV3-1	TRBJ1-2	-	TGTGCCAGCACCCTCGCCGACAGAAGTGGCTACACCTTC	CASTLADRSGYTF
-	TRBV20-1	TRBJ2-3	-	TGCAGTGCTAGTCGGACCTCCACAGATACGCAGTATTTT	CSASRTSTDTQYF
-	TRBV20-1	TRBJ1-5	-	TGCAGTGCTAGAGATTGGGGGGGCCGACCGTTTGGTCAGCCCCAGCATTTT	CSARDWGGRPFGQPQHF
-	TRBV10-3	TRBJ2-1	-	TGTGCCATGGGATCGGGAGATACCTACAATGAGCAGTTCTTC	CAMGSGDTYNEQFF
-	TRBV21-1	TRBJ2-5	-	TGTGCCAGCAGCAAAGATTGGACAGGGGGCGCAGAGACCCAGTACTTC	CASSKDWTGGAETQYF
TRBD1	TRBV18	TRBJ2-7	-	TGTGCCAGCTCACCACTAGGGACAGGTGTCTACGAGCAGTACTTC	CASSPLGTGVYEQYF
-	TRBV5-1	TRBJ2-1	few	TGCGCCAGCAGCTCGGTCCCAGCGGGTACCTTTGAAAATGAGCAGTTCTTC	CASSSVPAGTFENEQFF
-	TRBV5-4	TRBJ2-1	few	TGTGCCAGCAGCTCCGGCTCGAGCTCCTACAATGAGCAGTTCTTC	CASSSGSSSYNEQFF
TRBD2	TRBV9	TRBJ2-4	-	TGTGCCAGCAGCGTAGGATCCACTGTGGGGGGGAAAAACATTCAGTACTTC	CASSVGSTVGGKNIQYF
TRBD1	TRBV28	TRBJ1-4	-	TGTGCCAGCAGTACTCTTATCAGGGGGCGGACTAATGAAAAACTGTTTTTT	CASSTLIRGRTNEKLFF
TRBD2	TRBV7-2	TRBJ2-7	few	TGTGCCAGCAGCGCCCCGCTAGCGGGAGTTGGCGAGCAGTACTTC	CASSAPLAGVGEQYF
TRBD2	TRBV4-3	TRBJ2-4	few	TGCGCCAGCAGCCAAGATATTCTACGAGCGGGAACTCTAAACATTCAGTACTTC	CASSQDILRAGTLNIQYF
-	TRBV11-2	TRBJ2-7	-	TGTGCCAGCAGCTTCCCGGACTTCTCCTACGAGCAGTACTTC	CASSFPDFSYEQYF
-	TRBV20-1	TRBJ2-3	-	TGCAGTGCTAGAGATGGTCGGCAGGGAACAGATACGCAGTATTTT	CSARDGRQGTDTQYF
-	TRBV19	TRBJ2-1	-	TGTGCCAGTAGAAAGAAGCCCATCGAGTTCTCCTACAATGAGCAGTTCTTC	CASRKKPIEFSYNEQFF
TRBD2	TRBV6-2/TRBV6-3	TRBJ2-1	-	TGTGCCAGCAGGACTAGCGGGAAAGTTGATGAGCAGTTCTTC	CASRTSGKVDEQFF
TRBD2	TRBV20-1	TRBJ2-5	few	TGCAGTGCAGACGGGAGGGCAGAGACCCAGTACTTC	CSADGRAETQYF
TRBD2	TRBV7-2	TRBJ2-1	-	TGTGCCAGCAGCTCACGGGCTAGCGGGAGTTTTGAGCAGTTCTTC	CASSSRASGSFEQFF
TRBD1	TRBV6-5	TRBJ2-1	few	TGTGCCAGCAGTTACTCCGGGACAGGTTACAATGAGCAGTTCTTC	CASSYSGTGYNEQFF
TRBD2	TRBV11-2	TRBJ2-7	few	TGTGCCAGCAGCTTAAAGGGTCCGGGACTAGCGGGGTCAAGCTCCTACGAGCAGTACTTC	CASSLKGPGLAGSSSYEQYF
-	TRBV5-4	TRBJ1-6	few	TGTGCCAGCAGCTCCGGATCTAAAGTAGTGCCCCTCCACTTT	CASSSGSKVVPLHF
-	TRBV20-1	TRBJ2-7	-	TGCAGTGCTCGGGGCCAACTAGGGAGCTCCTACGAGCAGTACTTC	CSARGQLGSSYEQYF
-	TRBV7-8	TRBJ2-3	-	TGTGCCAGCAGCTTAATGTTTACCGATACGCAGTATTTT	CASSLMFTDTQYF
TRBD1	TRBV12-3/TRBV12-4	TRBJ2-5	many	TGTGCCAGCAGTTTTTTCACCGGGACAGAAGGTACCCAGTACTTC	CASSFFTGTEGTQYF
-	TRBV20-1	TRBJ2-3	few	TGCAGTGCTAGCCTGGCGGATACGCAGTATTTT	CSASLADTQYF
TRBD1	TRBV7-2	TRBJ2-2	-	TGTGCCAGCAGCTATCGGACAGGGGCGGAAACCGGGGAGCTGTTTTTT	CASSYRTGAETGELFF
TRBD2	TRBV9	TRBJ2-2	-	TGTGCCAGCAGCGTACGGGGGGGCCCCGGGGGCGGGGAGCTGTTTTTT	CASSVRGGPGGGELFF
-	TRBV7-9	TRBJ1-3	few	TGTGCCAGCAGCTCCCAAGCAGGGGCTGGTTCCGGAAACACCATATATTTT	CASSSQAGAGSGNTIYF